This TCR beta chain was sequenced in a study of blood T cells in healthy people across ages. Study observations and caveats: In long-lived donors, naive CD4+ cell counts and diversity exceeded those of aged donors. The study regarded diversity estimates from one million T cells as underestimates.

Each individual donor underwent a draw of approximately 9.6 milliliters of peripheral blood. The sample holds many counts of this clonotype. Its antigen is not identified. Through a sample-barcoded 5' primer and a J-beta primer mix, a second PCR was run for roughly 6 to 11 cycles. MiXCR, applied by TCRdb to the 5' RACE reads, yields one record per CDR3 protein. The table includes 700,000 or so distinct CDR3 sequences, about 24% detected once. Trimming took off 7 bases at V and 2 bases at J, with 11 bases between the two ends. Germline CDR1 and CDR2: SGHRS and YFSETQ. CDR3 length equals 13 residues. Sequencing input: blood. This clonotype was obtained from an older man in good health. The rearrangement uses TRBV5-1 and TRBJ2-3; D gene ambiguous. CDR3 DNA sequence: TGCGCCAGCGCGATCGGATCCACAGATACGCAGTATTTT. Protein: CASAIGSTDTQYF.